The clone carrying this T cell receptor beta chain has a handful of counts. Germline V gives CDR1 MDHEN, CDR2 SYDVKM. This CDR3 spans 11 amino acids. Trimming left V 7 bases short and J 10 bases short, with 11 bases between. This specimen belongs to a study of low-dose radiotherapy and immunotherapy resistance in tumors. Study summary: The regimen for patients comprised intravenous nivolumab 240 mg every two weeks plus intravenous ipilimumab 1 mg/kg every six weeks.

With TRAV- and TRBV-specific primers, first-strand cDNA was made, covering the alpha and beta chains. A constant-region primer paired with the V-primer adapter amplified TCRs over roughly 18 PCR cycles. One entry per CDR3 protein results from TCRdb running MiXCR on the reads. The table has 55,000 to 80,000 distinct CDR3 sequences, about 25% seen once. The time point here: before trial treatment. In the RACIN dose-escalation trial, donors got nivolumab plus ipilimumab with aspirin, cyclophosphamide and radiotherapy. The chain recombines TRBV28 with TRBJ2-1; possibly TRBD1 for D (5 bases). The receptor comes from a male donor with rectosigmoid adenocarcinoma. The specimen was PBMCs, collected before treatment. CDR3 in DNA: TGTGCCAGCACCAAGGGGCTGGAGCAGTTCTTC. Translated: CASTKGLEQFF.